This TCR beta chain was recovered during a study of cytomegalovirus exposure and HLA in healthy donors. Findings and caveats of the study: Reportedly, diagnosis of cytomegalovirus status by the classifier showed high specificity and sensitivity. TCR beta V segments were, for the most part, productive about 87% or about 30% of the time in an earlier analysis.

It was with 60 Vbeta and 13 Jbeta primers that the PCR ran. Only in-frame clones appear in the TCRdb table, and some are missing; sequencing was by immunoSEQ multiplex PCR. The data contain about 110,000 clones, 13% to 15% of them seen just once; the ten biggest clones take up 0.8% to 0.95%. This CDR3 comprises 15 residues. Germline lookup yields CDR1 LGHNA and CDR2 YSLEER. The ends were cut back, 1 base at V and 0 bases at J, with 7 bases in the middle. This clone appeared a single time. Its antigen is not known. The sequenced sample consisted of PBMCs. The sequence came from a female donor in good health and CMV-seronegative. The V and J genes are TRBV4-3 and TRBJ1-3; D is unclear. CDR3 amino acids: CASSQVRISGNTIYF. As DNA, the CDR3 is TGCGCCAGCAGCCAAGTCCGTATCTCTGGAAACACCATATATTTT.